The 8 T cell receptor beta chains in this list originate from one sample, sequenced in a study of T-cell reconstitution after alpha-beta-depleted transplantation in children. As it was prepared, the TCRbeta library received unique molecular identifiers. TCRdb re-derived calls from the PCR reads in MiXCR, one entry per CDR3 protein. The profile covers some 500,000 distinct CDR3 sequences, with 32% appearing a single time and around 2.5% taken by the ten largest. This sample comprised PBMCs from the stem cell graft donor, obtained from the stem cell graft. Receptors were obtained from a human donor who donated a stem cell graft to a child with aplastic anemia.

In this sample, this clonotype turned up a few times. This chain uses TRBV5-1 with TRBJ2-7; D unresolved. Trimming cost V 4 bases and J 3 bases, with 5 bases left between them. Looked up from germline, CDR1 is SGHRS and CDR2 is YFSETQ. CDR3 length: 11 residues. CDR3: CASSVIYEQYV. CDR3 DNA: TGCGCCAGCAGCGTCATCTACGAGCAGTACGTC.

CDR3: CSASTTSGNKETQYF. DNA for the CDR3: TGCAGTGCTAGCACGACTAGCGGAAATAAAGAGACCCAGTACTTC. V is TRBV20-1 and J is TRBJ2-5; TRBD2 aligns across 9 bases. The V and J ends lost 3 bases and 3 bases, in that order; junction bases with no gene match: 8. The germline V gene encodes CDR1 DFQATT and CDR2 SNEGSKA (reference sequence). This CDR3 comprises 15 residues.

This clonotype appeared a few times. The rearrangement joins TRBV4-2 to TRBJ1-3; perhaps TRBD1 as D (6 bases). There are 14 residues in the CDR3. Germline V gene sequence: CDR1 LGHNA, CDR2 YNFKEQ. Deletions cut 1 base from V and 2 bases from J, with 6 bases between. CDR3 sequence: CASSQAGAGNTIYF. In DNA form, the CDR3 reads TGTGCCAGCAGCCAAGCAGGGGCTGGAAACACCATATATTTT.

This clonotype was counted only a few times. This chain uses TRBV20-1 with TRBJ1-2; maybe TRBD1 (5 bases). CDR1 and CDR2 from the germline V gene are DFQATT and SNEGSKA (reference sequence). The CDR3 has 16 residues. V was pared by 5 bases and J by 0 bases, with 19 bases between. This chain's CDR3 is CSAPIPRDLANYGYTF. As DNA, the CDR3 is TGCAGTGCTCCAATCCCCCGGGACCTAGCTAACTATGGCTACACCTTC.

This clonotype was detected a few times. The chain has TRBV9 and TRBJ2-1; TRBD2 aligns across 11 bases. V trimming: 3 bases; J trimming: 7 bases; junction bases outside the gene matches: 9. The V gene's germline CDR1 is SGDLS and CDR2 YYNGEE. The CDR3 sequence is 16 residues long. CDR3 loop: CASSEPGLADGNEQFF. For the CDR3, the DNA is TGTGCCAGCAGCGAGCCGGGACTAGCGGATGGGAATGAGCAGTTCTTC.

Concerning this clonotype itself: A junction boundary mismatches the germline segment, possibly from a read error. The V and J genes are TRBV20-1 and TRBJ2-3; TRBD2 aligns across 9 bases. Germline lookup yields CDR1 DFQATT and CDR2 SNEGSKA (reference sequence). The CDR3 is 17 residues long. As DNA, the CDR3 is TGCTGTGCTATTCAAGTACTAGCGGGCCGCTGGGCAGATACGCAGTATTTT. Protein sequence: CCAIQVLAGRWADTQYF.

This clonotype was picked up many times. The V call is TRBV12-3 or TRBV12-4, the J call TRBJ1-5; D gene ambiguous. The CDR3 runs 13 residues. V lost 3 bases to trimming and J lost 0 bases, with 3 bases between them. The CDR3 bases are TGTGCCAGCAGTTTTGGTAGCAATCAGCCCCAGCATTTT. This translates into CASSFGSNQPQHF.

V usage is TRBV6-2 or TRBV6-3 and J usage is TRBJ1-1, with D maybe TRBD1 (5 bases). Germline-derived CDR1 and CDR2 are MNHEY and SVGEGT. The CDR3 is 12 amino acids. The ends were cut back, 5 bases at V and 7 bases at J, with 11 bases in the middle. CDR3 in DNA: TGTGCCAGCAGTCGGGACGGATTTGAAGCTTTCTTT. This codes for CASSRDGFEAFF.